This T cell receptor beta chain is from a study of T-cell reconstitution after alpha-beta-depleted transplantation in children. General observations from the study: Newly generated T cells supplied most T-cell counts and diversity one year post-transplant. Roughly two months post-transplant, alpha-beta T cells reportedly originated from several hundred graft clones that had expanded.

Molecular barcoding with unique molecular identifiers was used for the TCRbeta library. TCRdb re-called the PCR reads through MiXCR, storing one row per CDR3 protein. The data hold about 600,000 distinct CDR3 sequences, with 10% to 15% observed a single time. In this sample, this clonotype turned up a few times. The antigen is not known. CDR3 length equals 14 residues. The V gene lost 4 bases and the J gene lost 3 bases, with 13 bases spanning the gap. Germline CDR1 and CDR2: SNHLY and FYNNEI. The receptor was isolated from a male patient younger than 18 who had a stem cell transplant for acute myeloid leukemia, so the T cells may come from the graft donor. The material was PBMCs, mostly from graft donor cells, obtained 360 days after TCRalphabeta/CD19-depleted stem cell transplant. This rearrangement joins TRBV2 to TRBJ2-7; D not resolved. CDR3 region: CASSGRRLNYEQYF. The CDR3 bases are TGTGCCAGCAGTGGTCGTAGGCTAAACTACGAGCAGTACTTC. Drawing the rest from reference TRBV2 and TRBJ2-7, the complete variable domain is EPEVTQTPSHQVTQMGQEVILRCVPISNHLYFYWYRQILGQKVEFLVSFYNNEISEKSEIFDDQFSVERPDGSNFTLKIRSTKLEDSAMYFCASSGRRLNYEQYFGPGTRLTVT.